This T cell receptor beta chain appears in the sequencing data of a study of metastatic and nonmetastatic thyroid tumors. About the research overall: Where malignant and benign thyroid patients were concerned, repertoires were compared across blood and tumor or nodule tissue. The study's findings and limits: Relative to benign nodules, malignant thyroid tumors were reportedly characterized by significantly elevated TCR beta diversity in blood and tumor.

Not a single patient had been given any form of treatment at any point before undergoing thyroid surgery. V lost 4 bases to trimming and J lost 6 bases, with 15 bases between them. Germline CDR1 is MNHNS and CDR2 is SASEGT. The CDR3 totals 15 residues. Source study methods: A distant-metastasis classifier for papillary thyroid cancer was built using CDR3 differences across clinicopathological groups. MiXCR reprocessed the PCR reads for TCRdb. V and J calls and clone size were set by TCRdb, not the authors. This sample has tens of thousands of clones, with approximately 15% found just once. Worth noting for this clone: As yet, its antigen is unknown.

The receptor comes from a female donor with papillary thyroid cancer or a benign thyroid nodule (not recorded which). Some clones in this sample may be carry-over from other donors' samples. Sequenced sample: blood. The J gene is TRBJ2-2, the V gene TRBV6-1, with a weak D call TRBD1 (6 bases). CDR3 residues: CASSVEYRAAGELFF. The CDR3 DNA reads TGTGCCAGCAGTGTCGAGTACAGGGCGGCCGGGGAGCTGTTTTTT.